The present TCR beta chain was sequenced within a study of cytomegalovirus exposure and HLA in healthy donors. General observations from the study: Most TCR sequences were rare, but some public TCRs occurred in many donors.

As for this clone: No antigen is known for it.

Germline V CDR1 and CDR2: MNHEY, SMNVEV (reference sequence). The CDR3 is 11 amino acids. With 6 bases removed from V and 9 bases from J, the gap between germline ends came to 9 bases. PCR involved 60 Vbeta and 13 Jbeta primers. The data were produced by immunoSEQ multiplex PCR, yet TCRdb's version contains in-frame clones alone and is incomplete. Altogether about 90,000 clones are present, around 77% being singletons, with the ten largest covering approximately 2%. Sequencing was carried out using PBMCs. The chain combines TRBV27 with TRBJ2-1, with D maybe TRBD1 (6 bases). This TCR derives from a boy between 10 and 17 years old in good health and CMV-seronegative. DNA of the CDR3: TGTGCCAGCAGAACAGGGCCTGAGCAGTTCTTC. Translated: CASRTGPEQFF.